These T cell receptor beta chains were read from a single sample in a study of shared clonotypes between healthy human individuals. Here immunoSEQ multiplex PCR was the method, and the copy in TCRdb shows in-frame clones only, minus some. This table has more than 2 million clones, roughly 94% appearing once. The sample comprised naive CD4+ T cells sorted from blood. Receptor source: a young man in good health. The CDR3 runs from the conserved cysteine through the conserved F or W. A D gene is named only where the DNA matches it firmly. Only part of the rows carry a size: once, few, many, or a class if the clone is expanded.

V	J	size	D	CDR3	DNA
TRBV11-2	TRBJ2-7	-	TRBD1	CASSPHGGQGAYEQYF	TGTGCCAGCAGCCCTCATGGGGGACAGGGGGCGTATGAGCAGTACTTC
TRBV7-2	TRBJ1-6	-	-	CASSPDRVRSPLHF	TGTGCCAGCAGCCCCGACCGAGTGAGGTCACCCCTCCACTTT
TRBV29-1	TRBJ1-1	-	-	CSVEGTRGNTEAFF	TGCAGCGTTGAGGGGACTAGGGGGAACACTGAAGCTTTCTTT
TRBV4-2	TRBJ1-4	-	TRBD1	CASSGQGAINEKLFF	TGTGCCAGCAGCGGACAGGGGGCTATTAATGAAAAACTGTTTTTT
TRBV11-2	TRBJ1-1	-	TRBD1	CASSPDRATEAFF	TGTGCCAGCAGCCCTGACAGGGCCACTGAAGCTTTCTTT
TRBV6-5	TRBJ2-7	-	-	CASSYGGTASSYEQYF	TGTGCCAGCAGTTACGGAGGGACCGCGAGCTCCTACGAGCAGTACTTC
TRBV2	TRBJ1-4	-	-	CASRRDTFNEKLFF	TGTGCCAGCCGACGGGACACCTTTAATGAAAAACTGTTTTTT
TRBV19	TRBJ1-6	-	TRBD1	CASSIARTGVNSPLHF	TGTGCCAGTAGTATAGCTCGGACAGGGGTAAATTCACCCCTCCACTTT
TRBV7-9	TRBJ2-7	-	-	CASSPSPYEQYF	TGTGCCAGCAGCCCATCACCTTACGAGCAGTACTTC
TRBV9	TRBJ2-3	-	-	CASSVEVGYTDTQYF	TGTGCCAGCAGCGTAGAGGTAGGATACACAGATACGCAGTATTTT
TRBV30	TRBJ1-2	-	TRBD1	CASPTGASYGYTF	TGTGCCTCTCCGACAGGGGCGTCATATGGCTACACCTTC
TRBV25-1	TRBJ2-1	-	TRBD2	CASSGSGRIDNEQFF	TGTGCCAGCAGTGGTAGCGGGAGAATCGACAATGAGCAGTTCTTC
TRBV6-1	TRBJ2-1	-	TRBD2	CASSVTSGSLTYNEQFF	TGTGCCAGCAGTGTCACTAGCGGGAGTCTCACCTACAATGAGCAGTTCTTC
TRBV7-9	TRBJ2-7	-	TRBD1	CASSLGQGIYEQYF	TGTGCCAGCAGCTTGGGACAGGGGATCTACGAGCAGTACTTC
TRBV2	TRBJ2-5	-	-	CASTERGARETQYF	TGTGCCAGCACCGAGAGGGGGGCGCGGGAGACCCAGTACTTC
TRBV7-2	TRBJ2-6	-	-	CASSLGGSLSGANVLTF	TGTGCCAGCAGCTTAGGTGGCAGCCTCTCTGGGGCCAACGTCCTGACTTTC
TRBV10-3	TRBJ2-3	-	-	CAIRELETDTQYF	TGTGCCATCAGGGAGTTGGAGACAGATACGCAGTATTTT
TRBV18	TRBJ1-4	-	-	CASSPRIGGAKEKLFF	TGTGCCAGCTCACCAAGGATCGGGGGCGCGAAGGAAAAACTGTTTTTT
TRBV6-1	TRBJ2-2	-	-	CASSEGAPRVGELFF	TGTGCCAGCAGTGAAGGGGCCCCTCGAGTCGGGGAGCTGTTTTTT
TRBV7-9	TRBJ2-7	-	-	CASSSYPGGTGPSGYEQYF	TGTGCCAGCAGCTCCTACCCGGGGGGGACAGGGCCATCGGGGTACGAGCAGTACTTC
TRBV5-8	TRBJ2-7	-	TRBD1	CAGDRASYEQYF	TGTGCCGGAGACAGGGCTTCCTACGAGCAGTACTTC
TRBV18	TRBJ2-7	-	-	CASSPLGVEQYF	TGTGCCAGCTCACCACTTGGGGTCGAGCAGTACTTC
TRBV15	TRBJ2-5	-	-	CATSRGPGWWETQYF	TGTGCCACCAGCAGAGGCCCGGGGTGGTGGGAGACCCAGTACTTC
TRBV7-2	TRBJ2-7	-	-	CASSLEGGLLSYEQYF	TGTGCCAGCAGCTTAGAAGGCGGCCTCCTTTCCTACGAGCAGTACTTC
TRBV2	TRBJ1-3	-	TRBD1	CASSEAGQGNTIYF	TGTGCCAGCAGTGAAGCGGGACAGGGGAACACCATATATTTT
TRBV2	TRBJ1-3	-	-	CASRTAGKAGGNTIYF	TGTGCCAGCAGGACCGCAGGGAAGGCTGGCGGGAACACCATATATTTT
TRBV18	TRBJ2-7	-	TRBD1	CASSPPGQGKEQYF	TGTGCCAGCTCACCACCGGGACAGGGTAAGGAGCAGTACTTC
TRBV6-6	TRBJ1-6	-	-	CASSRVMDSPLHF	TGTGCCAGCAGTAGGGTGATGGATTCACCCCTCCACTTT
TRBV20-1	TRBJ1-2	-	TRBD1	CSADRGDGYTF	TGCAGTGCGGACAGGGGTGATGGCTACACCTTC
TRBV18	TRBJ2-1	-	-	CASSLTRSSYNEQFF	TGTGCCAGCTCACTCACTAGGAGCTCCTACAATGAGCAGTTCTTC
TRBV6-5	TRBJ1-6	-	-	CASSPSGSLYSPLHF	TGTGCCAGCAGTCCCTCGGGATCGTTATATTCACCCCTCCACTTT
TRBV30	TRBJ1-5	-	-	CAWAGTYNQPQHF	TGTGCCTGGGCCGGGACATACAATCAGCCCCAGCATTTT
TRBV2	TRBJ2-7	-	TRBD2	CASRDPSGRAPTSYEQYF	TGTGCCAGCCGCGATCCTAGCGGGAGGGCTCCTACTTCCTACGAGCAATACTTC
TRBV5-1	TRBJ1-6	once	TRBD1	CASSSGQEDSSPLHF	TGCGCCAGCAGCTCCGGACAGGAGGATAGTTCACCCCTCCACTTT
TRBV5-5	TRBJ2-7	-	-	CASSLPGTANYEQYF	TGTGCCAGCAGCTTGCCGGGGACTGCCAACTACGAGCAGTACTTC
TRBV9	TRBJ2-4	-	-	CASSDSPQLAKNIQYF	TGTGCCAGCAGCGACTCACCCCAATTAGCCAAAAACATTCAGTACTTC
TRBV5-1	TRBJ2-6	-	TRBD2	CASSLGGTRSGANVLTF	TGCGCCAGCAGCCTGGGGGGGACCCGCTCTGGGGCCAACGTCCTGACTTTC
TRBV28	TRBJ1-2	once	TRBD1	CASRRAGGAVSGYTF	TGTGCCAGCAGGAGAGCAGGGGGCGCGGTTAGCGGCTACACCTTC
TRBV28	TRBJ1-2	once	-	CASSSSVRAGYGYTF	TGTGCCAGCAGTTCCTCAGTTCGAGCTGGCTATGGCTACACCTTC
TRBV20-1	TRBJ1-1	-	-	CSVPGQTEAFF	TGCAGTGTCCCGGGGCAGACTGAAGCTTTCTTT
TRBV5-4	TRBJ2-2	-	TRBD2	CASSAVAGPNTGELFF	TGTGCCAGCAGCGCCGTAGCGGGACCGAACACCGGGGAGCTGTTTTTT
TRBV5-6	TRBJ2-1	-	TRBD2	CASSLRRWAGVTYNEQFF	TGTGCCAGCAGCTTGAGGAGGTGGGCGGGAGTTACCTACAATGAGCAGTTCTTC
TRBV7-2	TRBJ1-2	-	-	CASSLWGVSEGYTF	TGTGCCAGCAGCTTATGGGGCGTTTCGGAAGGCTACACCTTC
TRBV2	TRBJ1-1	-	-	CASSGAPNTEAFF	TGTGCCAGCAGTGGGGCTCCGAACACTGAAGCTTTCTTT
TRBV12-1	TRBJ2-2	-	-	CASSFVAGVRSGELFF	TGTGCCAGCAGCTTTGTTGCGGGAGTACGCAGCGGGGAGCTGTTTTTT
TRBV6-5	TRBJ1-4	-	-	CASSLVSNEKLFF	TGTGCCAGCAGTTTGGTTTCTAATGAAAAACTGTTTTTT
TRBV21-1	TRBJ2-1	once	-	CASTKKRFF	TGTGCCAGCACCAAGAAACGGTTCTTC
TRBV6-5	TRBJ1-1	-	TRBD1	CASNRGKNTEAFF	TGTGCCAGCAACAGGGGGAAGAACACTGAAGCTTTCTTT
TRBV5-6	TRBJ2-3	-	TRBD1	CASSLVDRDTDTQYF	TGTGCCAGCAGCTTGGTGGACAGGGACACAGATACGCAGTATTTT
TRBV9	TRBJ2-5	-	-	CASSALVREGETQYF	TGTGCCAGCAGTGCCCTTGTGCGGGAAGGGGAGACCCAGTACTTC
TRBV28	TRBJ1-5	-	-	CASSLPAQPQHF	TGTGCCAGCAGTTTACCCGCCCAACCCCAGCATTTT
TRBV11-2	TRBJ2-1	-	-	CASSSPWTMGDEQFF	TGTGCCAGCAGCTCTCCGTGGACTATGGGCGATGAGCAGTTCTTC
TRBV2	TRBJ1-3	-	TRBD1	CASSATWDSSGNTIYF	TGTGCCAGCAGCGCAACGTGGGACAGCTCTGGAAACACCATATATTTT